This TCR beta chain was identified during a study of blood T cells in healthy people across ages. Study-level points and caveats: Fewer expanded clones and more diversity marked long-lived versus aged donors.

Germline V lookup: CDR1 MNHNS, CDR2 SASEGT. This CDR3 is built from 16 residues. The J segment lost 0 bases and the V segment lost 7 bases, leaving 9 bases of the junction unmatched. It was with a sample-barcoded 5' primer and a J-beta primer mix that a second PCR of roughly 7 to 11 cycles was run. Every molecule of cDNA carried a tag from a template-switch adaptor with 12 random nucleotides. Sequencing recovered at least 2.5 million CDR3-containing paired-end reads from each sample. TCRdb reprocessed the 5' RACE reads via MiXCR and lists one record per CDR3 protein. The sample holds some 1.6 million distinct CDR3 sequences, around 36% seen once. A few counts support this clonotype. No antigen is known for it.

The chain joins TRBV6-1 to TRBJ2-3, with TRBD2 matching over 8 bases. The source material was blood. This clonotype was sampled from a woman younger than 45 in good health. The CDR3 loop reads CASTRYGGGSTDTQYF. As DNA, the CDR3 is TGTGCCAGCACCCGATACGGGGGGGGAAGCACAGATACGCAGTATTTT.